This T cell receptor beta chain was identified during a study of blood T cell repertoires in COVID-19. Study-wide context: Nucleic acid was either cDNA or gDNA, and it came from T cells, B-cell-depleted T cells, or PBMCs.

A single count supports this clone. Germline V gene data show CDR1 as SEHNR and CDR2 as FQNEAQ (reference sequence). There are 15 residues in the CDR3. V was cut by 1 base and J by 3 bases, with 10 bases left in between. Membership in each cohort depended on participant-reported clinical history. Original processing notes: Reference gene primer amplification yielded estimated nucleated cell counts. The method was immunoSEQ multiplex PCR; TCRdb's version includes in-frame clones alone and lacks a portion of them. D and trimming were read from the DNA, whereas the V and J calls and clone size are those reported in that table. The sample consists of fewer than 250,000 clones, about 85% of them appearing once.

This chain links TRBV7-9 with TRBJ2-1; D gene uncertain. The sequence was obtained from a middle-aged woman in a cohort exposed to, infected with or recovered from COVID-19 (not recorded which). The sequencing input was PBMCs or T cells enriched from blood (not recorded which). CDR3 DNA sequence: TGTGCCAGCAGCTTAGAAAGGAGTGTCTACAATGAGCAGTTCTTC. Translating it yields CASSLERSVYNEQFF.